This entry lists 27 T cell receptor beta chains sequenced from one sample in a study of tumor and adjacent non-tumor tissue in lung cancer. This sample's RNA came from whole unsorted tissue. A modified ARM-PCR protocol with three rounds of nested PCR amplified TCRbeta. TCRdb recomputed calls from the multiplex PCR reads with MiXCR, one row per CDR3 protein. The sample lists 120,000 or so distinct CDR3 sequences; 84% were seen once. What was sequenced was lung tumor tissue. The receptors derive from a man between 65 and 85 years old with non-small cell lung cancer.

This clonotype was recorded once. The V and J genes are TRBV6-1 and TRBJ2-1; TRBD2 aligns across 10 bases. CDR1 MNHNS and CDR2 SASEGT come from the germline V gene. V shed 0 bases, J shed 2 bases, and the junction held 4 bases outside the gene matches. There are 17 residues in the CDR3. The CDR3: CASSEAPSGGAYNEQFF. As DNA, the CDR3 is TGTGCCAGCAGTGAAGCCCCGAGCGGGGGGGCCTACAATGAGCAGTTCTTC.

This clonotype occurred once. The germline gene is not matched at one end of the junction; a read error may be the cause. The V and J genes are TRBV4-1 and TRBJ2-7; the D call may be TRBD1 or TRBD2 (5 bases each). The germline CDR1 and CDR2 sequences are MGHRA and YSYEKL. The CDR3 has 16 residues. The CDR3 spells CASSRTLVGERDEQYF. The CDR3 DNA is TGCGCTAGCAGCCGGACACTAGTGGGAGAGAGGGACGAGCAATACTTC.

As regards this clonotype: The conserved final phenylalanine or tryptophan is absent from the CDR3, which likely points to a read error. The chain links TRBV7-9 to TRBJ2-1; no reliable D call. Looked up from germline, CDR1 is SEHNR and CDR2 is FQNEAQ (reference sequence). V lost 8 bases and J 1 base, leaving 9 bases between the germline ends. The CDR3 extends over 13 amino acids. The CDR3 coding sequence is TGTGCCAGCCACCGCGATTCCTACAATGAGCAGTTCTTA. Protein product: CASHRDSYNEQFL.

The chain recombines TRBV29-1 with TRBJ1-2; 9 positions agree with TRBD1. The CDR3 contains 14 residues. Looked up from germline, CDR1 is SQVTM and CDR2 is ANQGSEA. The junction had 15 bases not matched to a gene; V was cut back by 7 bases and J by 9 bases. Here the CDR3 reads CSGGMEGTGNSYTF. For the CDR3, the DNA is TGCAGCGGGGGAATGGAGGGGACAGGGAATAGCTACACCTTC.

Comments on this clonotype: The conserved phenylalanine or tryptophan is not found at the CDR3 terminus, so this likely reflects a read error. No DNA is shown, since the ends of the CDR3 on it are uncertain; the CDR3 is the one TCRdb lists. The V gene is TRBV11-2, the J gene TRBJ2-1; the table's D call, TRBD2, was not checked against the DNA. Germline V lookup: CDR1 SGHAT, CDR2 FQNNGV. The CDR3 is 15 amino acids in total, end residues counted. The CDR3 reads CASSLGRRGYNEQFL.

As regards this clonotype: The CDR3 does not end in the conserved phenylalanine or tryptophan, so this is likely a read error. Because the CDR3's place on the DNA is in doubt, the DNA is left out and the CDR3 is given as listed by TCRdb. The chain joins TRBV12-3 or TRBV12-4 to TRBJ2-7; TRBD1 was called by the table and not checked on the DNA. From its first to its last residue, the CDR3 has 15 amino acids. CDR3 loop: CARSLGQGRTYEQYL.

In its sample, this clonotype was seen once. The junction and the germline gene differ at one end; a read error may be behind it. This chain joins TRBV6-2 or TRBV6-3 and TRBJ1-5; D not certain. Germline lookup yields CDR1 MNHEY and CDR2 SVGEGT. The CDR3 sequence is 13 residues long. The CDR3 reads CASSSQSNQSQHF. The CDR3, as DNA: TGTGCCAGCAGTTCTCAGAGCAATCAGTCCCAACATTTT.

Note on this clonotype: This likely comes from a read error, as the CDR3 has no conserved phenylalanine or tryptophan at its end. This chain links TRBV20-1 with TRBJ2-7, with 14 bases identical to TRBD2. This CDR3 contains 17 residues. Germline trimming cut 5 bases from V and 2 bases from J; bases unmatched to any gene: 11. Germline V CDR1 and CDR2: DFQATT, SNEGSKA (reference sequence). The CDR3, as DNA: TGCAGTGCTGGGGGTTGGACTAGCGGGGGGCTACCCTACGAGCAGTACCTC. It specifies CSAGGWTSGGLPYEQYL.

Concerning this clonotype: One end of the junction fails to match germline, which may point to a read error. The chain has TRBV11-2 and TRBJ2-1; a weak D match, TRBD2 (5 bases). CDR3 length: 18 amino acids. Looked up from germline, CDR1 is SGHAT and CDR2 is FQNNGV. CDR3 bases: TGTGCCAGTAGCTTAGAACGTCTGGGGTGGACTTCATACAATGAGCAGTTCTTC. This gives the protein CASSLERLGWTSYNEQFF.

CDR3 region: CASRRNTGAASIEAFF. Here the CDR3 DNA reads TGCGCCAGCAGGAGAAATACAGGGGCGGCAAGCATTGAAGCTTTCTTT. The chain has TRBV10-2 and TRBJ1-1; TRBD1 aligns across 7 bases. The length of the CDR3 is 16 residues. The ends lost 6 bases at V and 7 bases at J; junction bases unmatched: 17. Germline CDR1 and CDR2: WSHSY and SAAADI.

With regard to this clonotype: Possible read error: a much larger clone is one base away. This sequence joins TRBV24-1 and TRBJ1-5; 11 bases match TRBD1. CDR1 is KGHDR and CDR2 is SFDVKD in the germline V gene. V lost 7 bases to trimming and J lost 2 bases; unmatched junction nucleotides: 9. This CDR3 has 17 residues. CDR3 coding DNA: TGTGCCACCAGAGAATCCGGACAGGGGGCGGGCAATCAGCCCCAGCATTTT. It translates to CATRESGQGAGNQPQHF.

Many counts were recorded for this clonotype. This chain links TRBV10-2 with TRBJ2-7, with a weak D call TRBD2 (6 bases). Between the trimmed V and J ends, which lost 0 bases and 0 bases, there was a span of 15 bases. Germline V gene data show CDR1 as WSHSY and CDR2 as SAAADI. This CDR3 region has 17 residues. CDR3 DNA: TGCGCCAGCAGTGAGTCGATTTGGCGGGACCTCTCCTACGAGCAGTACTTC. Protein product: CASSESIWRDLSYEQYF.

For this clonotype: Germline is not matched at one junction end, which may reflect a read error. The CDR3, as DNA: TGTGCCAGCAGTCACCCGGGCAGGGGAACAGATACGCGGTATTTT. Translated: CASSHPGRGTDTRYF. The J gene is TRBJ2-3, the V gene TRBV6-5; D is perhaps TRBD1 (6 bases). The germline V gene has CDR1 MNHEY and CDR2 SVGAGI. The length of the CDR3 is 15 residues.

Comments on this clonotype: The junction and the germline gene differ at one end; a read error may be behind it. The chain uses TRBV4-3 and TRBJ1-1; TRBD1 is a possible D gene (5 bases). This CDR3 has 14 residues. From germline, CDR1 is LGHNA and CDR2 YSLEER. CDR3 nucleotide sequence: TGTGCCAACAGCCAAGATCCTGGGGACGGGAAAGCTTTCTTT. It yields the protein CANSQDPGDGKAFF.

Turning to this clonotype: A read error may produce the germline difference seen at one junction end. This rearrangement joins TRBV6-6 to TRBJ1-2; TRBD1 matches 9 bases. The CDR3 length is 14 residues. Germline V gene sequence: CDR1 MNHNY, CDR2 SVGAGI (reference sequence). CDR3 nucleotide sequence: TGTACCAGCGGTATTCCGGGACAGGGCTATGGCTACACCTTC. Its protein is CTSGIPGQGYGYTF.

A word on this clonotype: One base away lies a much larger clone, so this may be a sequencing read error. The chain has TRBV5-1 and TRBJ1-4; no reliable D call. Germline assignment: CDR1 SGHRS and CDR2 YFSETQ. The CDR3 has 14 residues. V was trimmed by 3 bases and J by 9 bases, leaving 15 bases between them. The CDR3: CASSSPGIGQKLFF. In DNA, the CDR3 is TGCGCCAGCAGCTCTCCCGGGATAGGGCAAAAACTGTTTTTT.

V is TRBV7-3 and J is TRBJ2-2, with D perhaps TRBD1 (6 bases). V was trimmed by 3 bases and J by 5 bases, leaving 13 bases between them. The length of the CDR3 is 15 residues. Per the germline V gene, CDR1 is SGHTA and CDR2 is FQGTGA. DNA for the CDR3: TGTGCCAGCAGCTTTAGACAGGCGGAGACCGGGGAGCTGTTTTTT. Protein sequence: CASSFRQAETGELFF. The whole variable domain, filled in from reference TRBV7-3 and TRBJ2-2, reads GAGVSQTPSNKVTEKGKYVELRCDPISGHTALYWYRQSLGQGPEFLIYFQGTGAADDSGLPNDRFFAVRPEGSVSTLKIQRTERGDSAVYLCASSFRQAETGELFFGEGSRLTVL.

For this clonotype: At one of its ends the junction is not consistent with the germline gene, which may arise from a read error. The chain joins TRBV4-1 to TRBJ1-2; D is ambiguous. CDR3 size: 15 residues. Germline V gene lookup returns CDR1 MGHRA and CDR2 YSYEKL. In nucleotides, the CDR3 is TGCGCCAGCAACCAAGAGGGCAAGGTTAACTATGGCTACACCTTC. This translates into CASNQEGKVNYGYTF.

This clonotype was recorded only once. The final CDR3 position lacks the conserved phenylalanine or tryptophan, pointing to a likely read error. V gene TRBV4-3 combines with J gene TRBJ2-3; no firm D call. The V end was cut by 6 bases, the J end by 6 bases, with 16 bases between. The CDR3 length is 14 residues. Looked up from germline, CDR1 is LGHNA and CDR2 is YSLEER. The CDR3: CASSRVSSGDTQYC. The CDR3 coding sequence is TGCGCCAGCAGTCGAGTTAGTTCCGGGGATACGCAGTATTGT.

To note about this clonotype: The conserved final phenylalanine or tryptophan is absent from the CDR3, which likely points to a read error. The chain couples TRBV29-1 to TRBJ2-2; D is perhaps TRBD2 (7 bases). In germline, CDR1 is SQVTM, CDR2 ANQGSEA. The length of the CDR3 is 14 residues. In nucleotides, the CDR3 is TGCAGCGCTGACGTAACGGGGGGCACCTGGGAGCTGTTTTCT. Encoded protein: CSADVTGGTWELFS.

Comment on this clonotype: Sequence at one end of the junction differs from germline and may be a read error. The V call is TRBV12-3 or TRBV12-4, the J call TRBJ1-3, with a tentative D call TRBD1 (6 bases). This CDR3 has 18 amino acids. In DNA, the CDR3 is TGTGTCAGCAATCGTCCCGGCACAGGGATCGGCTCTGGAAACACCATATATTTT. This codes for CVSNRPGTGIGSGNTIYF.

To note about this clonotype: Its ends do not fully match the called genes, so a read error is possible. J is TRBJ2-3 and V is TRBV10-3; D possibly corresponds to TRBD2 (6 bases). The CDR3 sequence is 16 residues long. The germline V gene encodes CDR1 ENHRY and CDR2 SYGVKD. The CDR3: CAINKSRGTSTDTQYF. CDR3 in DNA: TGTGCCATCAATAAGTCGCGCGGTACTAGCACAGATACGCAGTACTTT.

V and J are TRBV10-3 and TRBJ2-1, with D possibly TRBD2 on 5 matching bases. The assigned J gene may be wrong: the sequence end matches TRBJ2-7 better. Germline CDR1 reads ENHRY; CDR2 reads SYGVKD. The CDR3 runs to 13 residues. CDR3 DNA: TGTGCCATCAGATCTAGCCGGATCAATGAGCAGTACTTC. Its protein product is CAIRSSRINEQYF.

For this clonotype: It may be a read error: a sequence one base away is much more abundant. This likely comes from a read error, as the CDR3 has no conserved phenylalanine or tryptophan at its end. The chain employs TRBV6-2 or TRBV6-3 and TRBJ2-6, with TRBD1 identical over 9 bases. The CDR3 length is 17 residues. Germline V CDR1 and CDR2: MNHEY, SVGEGT. With 6 bases clipped from V and 0 bases from J, the junction kept 6 bases outside the gene matches. CDR3 sequence: CASRTGGLVSGANVLTI. Written as DNA, the CDR3 is TGTGCCAGCAGGACAGGGGGGTTGGTCTCTGGGGCCAACGTCCTGACTATC.

Only one count was recorded for this clonotype. Germline is not matched at one junction end, which may reflect a read error. The chain carries TRBV6-5 and TRBJ1-1; D is unresolved. Germline assignment: CDR1 MNHEY and CDR2 SVGAGI. This CDR3 has 15 amino acids. Here the CDR3 reads CAISYSPRENTEAFF. The CDR3 region has the DNA TGTGCCATCAGTTACTCGCCTCGGGAGAACACTGAAGCTTTCTTT.

The rearrangement links TRBV29-1 to TRBJ1-2; a possible D gene is TRBD1 (5 bases). The germline V gene encodes CDR1 SQVTM and CDR2 ANQGSEA. This CDR3 contains 13 residues. The CDR3 sequence: CSVIEQEAGGYTF. In DNA form, the CDR3 reads TGCAGTGTTATCGAACAGGAGGCCGGGGGCTACACCTTC.

Notes on this clonotype: Lacking the conserved final phenylalanine or tryptophan, this CDR3 likely reflects a read error. CDR3 sequence: CASSGQGRNTGELFL. In DNA, the CDR3 is TGCGCCAGCTCAGGACAGGGGAGGAACACCGGGGAGCTGTTTCTT. The chain couples TRBV11-3 to TRBJ2-2; 9 nucleotides agree with TRBD1. Germline CDR1 SGHNT, CDR2 YENEEA. This CDR3 is 15 amino acids long.